Listed here is a single T cell receptor beta chain. The germline gives CDR1 MDHEN, CDR2 SYDVKM. The CDR3 has 13 amino acids. Trimming cost V 5 bases and J 3 bases, with 11 bases left between them. The record originates from a study of blood T cell repertoires in COVID-19. Data came from immunoSEQ multiplex PCR; TCRdb stores just in-frame clones and leaves some out. The sample records approximately 180,000 clones, 80% to 90% being singletons. The sequence was collected from a man in his sixties with acute or convalescent COVID-19. Sequences were obtained from peripheral blood. This sequence joins TRBV28 and TRBJ2-7, with D perhaps matching TRBD2 (5 bases). The CDR3 DNA is TGTGCCAGCAGTCTAAACGGGATCTACGAGCAGTACTTC. Protein sequence: CASSLNGIYEQYF.